Below, 19 T cell receptor beta chains from the same sample are listed, as sequenced in a study of identical twins' blood T cells. A single record per CDR3 protein comes from TCRdb applying MiXCR to the 5' RACE reads. The sample yields a few hundred thousand distinct CDR3 sequences, 25% to 35% seen once. The sample comprised PBMCs. The receptors originated from a woman between 18 and 49 years old in good health.

This chain uses TRBV11-2 with TRBJ1-2; no clear D. The V and J ends lost 3 bases and 0 bases respectively, with 5 bases between them. This CDR3 is built from 13 residues. Germline V lookup: CDR1 SGHAT, CDR2 FQNNGV. As DNA, the CDR3 is TGTGCCAGCAGCTTTTCGGCTAACTATGGCTACACCTTC. This sequence encodes CASSFSANYGYTF.

The rearrangement joins TRBV5-1 to TRBJ1-2; the match to TRBD1 covers 10 bases. V was pared by 6 bases and J by 8 bases, with 7 bases of the junction left unmatched. The CDR3 is 13 amino acids. Germline loops: CDR1 SGHRS, CDR2 YFSETQ. The CDR3 sequence: CASTSGQGVGYTF. CDR3 sequence (DNA): TGCGCCAGCACCTCTGGACAGGGGGTCGGCTACACCTTC.

This clonotype was observed once. This rearrangement joins TRBV2 to TRBJ1-5; no definite D call. CDR3 length: 14 residues. Per germline, CDR1 SNHLY and CDR2 FYNNEI. Deletions cut 3 bases from V and 0 bases from J, with 6 bases between. The CDR3, as DNA: TGTGCCAGCAGTGACATCCATAGCAATCAGCCCCAGCATTTT. It specifies CASSDIHSNQPQHF.

This clonotype was seen ten or more times. The chain carries TRBV20-1 and TRBJ1-1, with D possibly TRBD1 on 6 matching bases. Germline V CDR1 and CDR2: DFQATT, SNEGSKA (reference sequence). Trimming took 8 bases from V and 0 from J, leaving 13 bases between them. This CDR3 comprises 13 residues. In DNA, the CDR3 is TGCAGTCCTTTGACAGGTTTGAACACTGAAGCTTTCTTT. Translated: CSPLTGLNTEAFF.

This clonotype was seen ten or more times. J is TRBJ1-2 and V is TRBV29-1; 9 nucleotides line up with TRBD1. V dropped 7 bases and J dropped 2; count of bases not matched to a gene: 2. CDR3 length: 12 amino acids. Germline V gene sequence: CDR1 SQVTM, CDR2 ANQGSEA. This CDR3 is CSGTGGNYGYTF. The CDR3 region has the DNA TGCAGCGGAACAGGGGGCAACTATGGCTACACCTTC.

The sample holds a few counts of this clonotype. The rearrangement joins TRBV20-1 to TRBJ1-5; D possibly corresponds to TRBD1 (6 bases). CDR1 and CDR2 from the germline V gene are DFQATT and SNEGSKA (reference sequence). This CDR3 contains 12 residues. V was shortened by 6 bases and J by 7 bases, with 13 bases between the two germline ends. Written as DNA, the CDR3 is TGCAGTGCAAAGGAGGGGGAACAGCCCCAGCATTTT. Residues: CSAKEGEQPQHF.

V usage is TRBV6-5 and J usage is TRBJ1-5; 7 nucleotides agree with TRBD1. The CDR3 extends over 15 amino acids. The ends lost 6 bases at V and 4 bases at J; junction bases unmatched: 9. Germline lookup yields CDR1 MNHEY and CDR2 SVGAGI. The CDR3 bases are TGTGCCAGCAGCTTCCCCGACAGGGAAAATCAGCCCCAGCATTTT. Its protein product is CASSFPDRENQPQHF.

The J gene is TRBJ2-2, the V gene TRBV18; 7 nucleotides align to TRBD2. The CDR3 spans 16 residues. The germline V gene has CDR1 KGHSH and CDR2 LQKENI. V was clipped by 2 bases and J by 6 bases; unmatched bases: 9. The CDR3 sequence is CASSPNGREYAGELFF. The CDR3 DNA reads as TGTGCCAGCTCACCAAACGGGCGGGAGTACGCCGGGGAGCTGTTTTTT. The full variable domain, with the rest looked up from reference TRBV18 and TRBJ2-2, is NAGVMQNPRHLVRRRGQEARLRCSPMKGHSHVYWYRQLPEEGLKFMVYLQKENIIDESGMPKERFSAEFPKEGPSILRIQQVVRGDSAAYFCASSPNGREYAGELFFGEGSRLTVL.

The sample holds one count of this clonotype. The junction and the germline gene differ at one end; a read error may be behind it. The chain has TRBV5-1 and TRBJ1-2; D is uncertain. Germline V gene sequence: CDR1 SGHRS, CDR2 YFSETQ. This CDR3 contains 13 residues. The CDR3 sequence is CSSKRASAAGYTF. CDR3 nucleotide sequence: TGCTCCAGCAAAAGGGCATCCGCTGCTGGCTACACCTTC.

The chain carries TRBV5-1 and TRBJ2-3; the D gene is possibly TRBD2 (5 bases). Germline CDR1 SGHRS, CDR2 YFSETQ. The CDR3 totals 12 residues. V lost 5 bases and J 8 bases, leaving 12 bases between the germline ends. CDR3: CASSADYATQYF. CDR3 DNA sequence: TGCGCCAGCAGTGCCGACTACGCTACGCAGTATTTT.

In this sample, this clonotype turned up many times. V and J are TRBV11-2 and TRBJ1-1, with D hard to call. V gave up 2 bases and J gave up 7 bases, with 11 bases separating them. Germline CDR1 is SGHAT and CDR2 is FQNNGV. This CDR3 has 13 residues. The CDR3 bases are TGTGCCAGCAGCTTATATATTGGAATTGAAGCTTTCTTT. Protein sequence: CASSLYIGIEAFF.

The chain employs TRBV20-1 and TRBJ2-1; either TRBD1 or TRBD2 may supply D (6 bases each). V gave up 7 bases and J gave up 7 bases, with 17 bases separating them. Looked up from germline, CDR1 is DFQATT and CDR2 is SNEGSKA (reference sequence). This CDR3 is built from 13 residues. The CDR3 sequence: CSGTEGLRNEQFF. DNA for the CDR3: TGCAGTGGGACAGAGGGACTTAGGAATGAGCAGTTCTTC.

The gene calls are TRBV19 and TRBJ2-7, with D perhaps matching TRBD2 (5 bases). The V end lost 5 bases, the J end lost 0 bases, and 11 bases lay between the germline ends. CDR1 is LNHDA, CDR2 SQIVND, per germline (reference sequence). This CDR3 comprises 14 residues. In DNA form, the CDR3 reads TGTGCCAGTAGTGCGGCTACTAGCTCCTACGAGCAGTACTTC. Residues: CASSAATSSYEQYF.

This clonotype has ten or more counts. The chain employs TRBV14 and TRBJ1-1; no reliable D call. The CDR3 spans 13 residues. Germline assignment: CDR1 SGHDN and CDR2 FVKESK. V lost 3 bases and J lost 8, with 13 bases in between. The CDR3 protein is CASSHLDDLEAFF. DNA of the CDR3: TGTGCCAGCAGCCATCTCGACGATCTAGAAGCTTTCTTT.

There are a few counts of this clonotype. The rearrangement uses TRBV12-3 or TRBV12-4 and TRBJ2-7; no definite D call. The CDR3 has 15 residues. Trimming left V 5 bases short and J 5 bases short, with 19 bases between. The CDR3 reads CASSVNSWIVDEQYF. CDR3 nucleotide sequence: TGTGCCAGCAGTGTCAATAGCTGGATAGTCGACGAGCAGTACTTC.

The V call is TRBV7-8, the J call TRBJ2-1; 8 bases fit TRBD2. The CDR3 is made up of 14 amino acids. Per the germline V gene, CDR1 is SGHVS and CDR2 is FQNEAQ. Trimming at V came to 7 bases and at J to 6 bases, leaving 8 bases not matched to a gene. The CDR3: CASIPGGRFNEQFF. In nucleotides, the CDR3 is TGTGCCAGCATCCCTGGCGGGAGGTTCAATGAGCAGTTCTTC.

This clonotype was detected once. The chain combines TRBV12-3 or TRBV12-4 with TRBJ2-2, with TRBD2 as a possible D gene (6 bases). The CDR3 sequence is 16 residues long. V lost 2 bases and J 0 bases, leaving 10 bases between the germline ends. In nucleotides, the CDR3 is TGTGCCAGCAGTTTATTAGTAGCGGCGAACACCGGGGAGCTGTTTTTT. Translated: CASSLLVAANTGELFF.

This clonotype was seen a few times. V and J are TRBV7-9 and TRBJ1-6; TRBD1 agrees at 7 bases. With 5 bases clipped from V and 8 bases from J, the junction kept 3 bases outside the gene matches. The CDR3 totals 13 residues. Germline-derived CDR1 and CDR2 are SEHNR and FQNEAQ (reference sequence). The CDR3 sequence: CASSRDRDSPLHF. CDR3 in DNA: TGTGCCAGCAGCAGGGACAGAGATTCACCCCTCCACTTT.

The chain uses TRBV7-2 and TRBJ1-1; 7 nucleotides agree with TRBD1. This CDR3 contains 13 residues. CDR1 is SGHTA and CDR2 is FQGNSA in the germline V gene. V trimming: 8 bases; J trimming: 2 bases; junction bases outside the gene matches: 5. The CDR3 loop reads CASGGQRNTEAFF. CDR3 nucleotide sequence: TGTGCCAGCGGGGGACAGAGAAACACTGAAGCTTTCTTT.